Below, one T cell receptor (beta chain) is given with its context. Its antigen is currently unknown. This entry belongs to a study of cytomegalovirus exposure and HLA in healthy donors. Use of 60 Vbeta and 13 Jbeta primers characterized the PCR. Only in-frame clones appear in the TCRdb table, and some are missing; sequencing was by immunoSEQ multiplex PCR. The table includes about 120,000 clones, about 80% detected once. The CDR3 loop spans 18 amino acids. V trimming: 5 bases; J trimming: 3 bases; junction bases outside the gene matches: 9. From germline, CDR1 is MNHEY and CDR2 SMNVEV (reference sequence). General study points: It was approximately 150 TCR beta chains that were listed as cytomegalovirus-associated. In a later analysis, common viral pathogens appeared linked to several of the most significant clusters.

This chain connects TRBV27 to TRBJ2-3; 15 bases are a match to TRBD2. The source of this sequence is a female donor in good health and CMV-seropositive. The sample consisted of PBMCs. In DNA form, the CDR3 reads TGTGCCAGCAGTCTCCTAGGGACTAGCGGGGGGTATACAGATACGCAGTATTTT. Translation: CASSLLGTSGGYTDTQYF.